A selection of T cell receptor beta chains follows, all from one sample in a study of T cells in localized non-small cell lung cancer. The method was immunoSEQ multiplex PCR; TCRdb's version includes in-frame clones alone and lacks a portion of them. The sample includes under 55,000 clones, roughly 90% seen only once; the top ten take approximately 10%. The sample was PBMCs, taken before any cancer treatment. Source of these receptors: a woman aged 40-69 years with stage II lung adenocarcinoma. CDR3s include the opening cysteine and the closing phenylalanine or tryptophan. D genes are given only for firm matches. Clone size is shown for a subset of rows, as once, few, many or a class of expanded clone.

D: .; J: TRBJ2-5; V: TRBV19; size: .; DNA: TGTGCCAGTATGGTATCCAGCGGGTACCAAGAGACCCAGTACTTC; CDR3: CASMVSSGYQETQYF
D: .; J: TRBJ2-7; V: TRBV7-9; size: .; DNA: TGTGCCAGCAGCTTAGCTCAGGGAACCAACGAGCAGTACTTC; CDR3: CASSLAQGTNEQYF
D: .; J: TRBJ2-5; V: TRBV6-6; size: .; DNA: TGTGCCAGCAGTAAAGGGACATTGCCACAAGAGACCCAGTACTTC; CDR3: CASSKGTLPQETQYF
D: TRBD1; J: TRBJ2-7; V: TRBV19; size: few; DNA: TGTGCCAGTAGTGGCGACAGGGGGCCCTACGAGCAGTACTTC; CDR3: CASSGDRGPYEQYF
D: .; J: TRBJ1-2; V: TRBV2; size: .; DNA: TGTGCCAGCACTGGGGGGGCAGAGTACTATGGCTACACCTTC; CDR3: CASTGGAEYYGYTF
D: TRBD1; J: TRBJ2-4; V: TRBV11-2; size: .; DNA: TGTGCCAGCAGCCACACCCGGTCAGGGGGCATCATTCAGTACTTC; CDR3: CASSHTRSGGIIQYF
D: .; J: TRBJ2-7; V: TRBV21-1; size: .; DNA: TGTGCCAGCAGCAACACCGGGCCAAAGGTTGACGAGCAGTACTTC; CDR3: CASSNTGPKVDEQYF
D: TRBD1; J: TRBJ2-7; V: TRBV16; size: .; DNA: TGTGCCAGCAGCCTACGGGACAGCCCCTACGAGCAGTACTTC; CDR3: CASSLRDSPYEQYF
D: TRBD2; J: TRBJ2-3; V: TRBV9; size: .; DNA: TGTGCCAGCAGCCTTGCGGGGGGTGGGTCAGATACGCAGTATTTT; CDR3: CASSLAGGGSDTQYF
D: .; J: TRBJ1-3; V: TRBV6-4; size: .; DNA: TGTGCCAGCAGTGAGGGACCTGGAAACACCATATATTTT; CDR3: CASSEGPGNTIYF
D: .; J: TRBJ2-5; V: TRBV6-5; size: once; DNA: TGTGCCAGCAGTTACCTCCAGGGGGGTGGGGAGACCCAGTACTTC; CDR3: CASSYLQGGGETQYF
D: .; J: TRBJ1-2; V: TRBV5-6; size: .; DNA: TGTGCCAGCAGCTTGCGGGATAGGAACTATGGCTACACCTTC; CDR3: CASSLRDRNYGYTF
D: TRBD1; J: TRBJ1-2; V: TRBV28; size: .; DNA: TGTGCCAGCAGTTCACAGGGGTACGTATGGGGCTACACCTTC; CDR3: CASSSQGYVWGYTF
D: .; J: TRBJ1-1; V: TRBV10-1; size: .; DNA: TGCGCCAGCACGGCAGGGCCGAACACTGAAGCTTTCTTT; CDR3: CASTAGPNTEAFF
D: TRBD2; J: TRBJ2-5; V: TRBV11-2; size: once; DNA: TGTGCCAGCAGCTTGGGACTAGCGGGAATGGAGACCCAGTACTTC; CDR3: CASSLGLAGMETQYF
D: .; J: TRBJ2-3; V: TRBV9; size: hyperexpanded; DNA: TGTGCCAGCAGCCCTGACCACACAGATACGCAGTATTTT; CDR3: CASSPDHTDTQYF
D: .; J: TRBJ1-4; V: TRBV5-4; size: once; DNA: TGTGCCAGCAGCTTGGAGTTTCGGGATGAAAAACTGTTTTTT; CDR3: CASSLEFRDEKLFF
D: .; J: TRBJ2-7; V: TRBV2; size: .; DNA: TGTGCCAGCAGGACGCGGGGGCTTCCCTACGAGCAGTACTTC; CDR3: CASRTRGLPYEQYF
D: .; J: TRBJ2-5; V: TRBV5-1; size: once; DNA: TGCGCCAGCAGCTTTGGGCTCCAAGAGACCCAGTACTTC; CDR3: CASSFGLQETQYF
D: .; J: TRBJ2-7; V: TRBV19; size: .; DNA: TGTGCCAGTAGTCATTTCAGGGACTCCACCTACGAGCAGTACTTC; CDR3: CASSHFRDSTYEQYF
D: TRBD2; J: TRBJ2-1; V: TRBV13; size: .; DNA: TGTGCCAGCAGCTTAGGCACCGGGAGGGCCAGGGCAAGTGAGCAGTTCTTC; CDR3: CASSLGTGRARASEQFF
D: TRBD2; J: TRBJ2-2; V: TRBV10-2; size: .; DNA: TGCGCCAGCAGACCCGGACTAGCGGGACTAACGGGGGAGCTGTTTTTT; CDR3: CASRPGLAGLTGELFF
D: .; J: TRBJ1-1; V: TRBV2; size: .; DNA: TGTGCCAGCAGGCTGAGAGTCGAGAACCCTTATGGCACTGAAGCTTTCTTT; CDR3: CASRLRVENPYGTEAFF
D: TRBD1; J: TRBJ1-2; V: TRBV2; size: .; DNA: TGTGCCAGCAACACGTACTCGGACAGGGGGTATGGCTACACCTTC; CDR3: CASNTYSDRGYGYTF
D: .; J: TRBJ2-7; V: TRBV10-2; size: .; DNA: TGCGCCAGCCGATCAGGGAACTCCTACGAGCAGTACTTC; CDR3: CASRSGNSYEQYF
D: .; J: TRBJ1-3; V: TRBV9; size: few; DNA: TGTGCCAGCAGCGTCGAAGGTGACTCTGGAAACACCATATATTTT; CDR3: CASSVEGDSGNTIYF
D: .; J: TRBJ1-1; V: TRBV6-5; size: .; DNA: TGTGCCAGCAGTTACTCGAGGGGTTTCGGTGAAGCTTTCTTT; CDR3: CASSYSRGFGEAFF
D: TRBD2; J: TRBJ2-5; V: TRBV4-1; size: .; DNA: TGCGCCAGCAGCCAAAGATTTTCGACTAGCGGGGGGGCAGAGGAGACCCAGTACTTC; CDR3: CASSQRFSTSGGAEETQYF
D: TRBD1; J: TRBJ1-5; V: TRBV7-8; size: .; DNA: TGTGCCAGCAGCTTTGGGACAGGTCAGCCCCAGCATTTT; CDR3: CASSFGTGQPQHF
D: .; J: TRBJ2-7; V: TRBV7-9; size: .; DNA: TGTGCCAGCACCCAACCGGGGGGCCCCTACGAGCAGTACTTC; CDR3: CASTQPGGPYEQYF
D: .; J: TRBJ2-3; V: TRBV28; size: once; DNA: TGTGCCAGCAGTTTCCCAGGGGGGATCACAGATACGCAGTATTTT; CDR3: CASSFPGGITDTQYF
D: .; J: TRBJ1-2; V: TRBV28; size: .; DNA: TGTGCCAGCAGTGTCGGGAGGGTTACGGGCTATGGCTACACCTTC; CDR3: CASSVGRVTGYGYTF
D: TRBD1; J: TRBJ2-1; V: TRBV27; size: .; DNA: TGTGCCAGCAGTTTAGGGGCGGGGACAGGGTTAAAATCCTACAATGAGCAGTTCTTC; CDR3: CASSLGAGTGLKSYNEQFF
D: .; J: TRBJ1-6; V: TRBV28; size: .; DNA: TGTGCCAGCAGGGACGGCGCCTTCGGATATAATTCACCCCTCCACTTT; CDR3: CASRDGAFGYNSPLHF
D: TRBD2; J: TRBJ2-6; V: TRBV5-1; size: .; DNA: TGCGCCAGCAGCTTGGCCGGGGGAGGGGTCCCCGGGGCCAACGTCCTGACTTTC; CDR3: CASSLAGGGVPGANVLTF
D: TRBD1; J: TRBJ1-5; V: TRBV19; size: once; DNA: TGTGCCAGTAGGTCGGACAGGGGAAAAAATCAGCCCCAGCATTTT; CDR3: CASRSDRGKNQPQHF
D: .; J: TRBJ2-7; V: TRBV5-5; size: .; DNA: TGTGCCAGCAGCTTCTACGGTAATGCCCACGAGCAGTACTTC; CDR3: CASSFYGNAHEQYF
D: .; J: TRBJ1-4; V: TRBV5-8; size: .; DNA: TGTGCCAGCAGCTCCCTGGACCGGGCGACCGAAAAACTGTTTTTT; CDR3: CASSSLDRATEKLFF
D: TRBD1; J: TRBJ1-1; V: TRBV6-1; size: .; DNA: TGTGCCAGCAGTGAAAGGGGCGGGACAGGCCCCCCTGAAGCTTTCTTT; CDR3: CASSERGGTGPPEAFF
D: .; J: TRBJ2-1; V: TRBV19; size: .; DNA: TGTGCCAGTAGTATTCAGGGGTCCTACAATGAGCAGTTCTTC; CDR3: CASSIQGSYNEQFF
D: TRBD1; J: TRBJ1-5; V: TRBV7-9; size: .; DNA: TGTGCCAGCAGCCACCTCCCCGGGACAGGGGGCAATCAGCCCCAGCATTTT; CDR3: CASSHLPGTGGNQPQHF
D: TRBD1; J: TRBJ1-1; V: TRBV7-8; size: once; DNA: TGTGCCAGCAGCGAACGGACAGGGTGGAGAGCTTTCTTT; CDR3: CASSERTGWRAFF
D: TRBD1; J: TRBJ2-5; V: TRBV28; size: .; DNA: TGTGCCAGCAGTGTGGACAGGGGCGCGGGGAGAAAGACCCAGTACTTC; CDR3: CASSVDRGAGRKTQYF
D: .; J: TRBJ2-7; V: TRBV7-9; size: .; DNA: TGTGCCAGCAGCCCCCAGGACTTACTCCTTTACGAGCAGTACTTC; CDR3: CASSPQDLLLYEQYF
D: .; J: TRBJ1-4; V: TRBV19; size: .; DNA: TGTGCCAGTAGTGGACACCATGCAACTAATGAAAAACTGTTTTTT; CDR3: CASSGHHATNEKLFF
D: .; J: TRBJ1-1; V: TRBV5-5; size: once; DNA: TGTGCCAGCAACCCCGGACTTCTCTCGAACACTGAAGCTTTCTTT; CDR3: CASNPGLLSNTEAFF
D: TRBD2; J: TRBJ2-1; V: TRBV27; size: few; DNA: TGTGCCAGCAGTTTATGGTCTAGCGGGGGGGCCAATGAGCAGTTCTTC; CDR3: CASSLWSSGGANEQFF
D: .; J: TRBJ2-7; V: TRBV10-1; size: once; DNA: TGCGCCAGCAGTTCTAGCTGGAATTCCTACGAGCAGTACTTC; CDR3: CASSSSWNSYEQYF
D: .; J: TRBJ2-2; V: TRBV7-2; size: .; DNA: TGTGCCAGCAGCTTACAATATGCCGGGGAGCTGTTTTTT; CDR3: CASSLQYAGELFF
D: .; J: TRBJ2-5; V: TRBV7-9; size: .; DNA: TGTGCCAGCAGCTCTAGGGATGTTAGCCAAGAGACCCAGTACTTC; CDR3: CASSSRDVSQETQYF
D: .; J: TRBJ2-7; V: TRBV6-5; size: .; DNA: TGTGCCAGCAGTTACTCGCCTACAGGGAGGTACGAGCAGTACTTC; CDR3: CASSYSPTGRYEQYF
D: .; J: TRBJ1-6; V: TRBV7-2; size: .; DNA: TGTGCCAGCAGCGGAGGGGGAAGCTCCTATAATTCACCCCTCCACTTT; CDR3: CASSGGGSSYNSPLHF
D: TRBD2; J: TRBJ2-5; V: TRBV6-5; size: .; DNA: TGTGCCAGCAGTTACCCTAGGGGGACTAGCCAAGAGACCCAGTACTTC; CDR3: CASSYPRGTSQETQYF
D: TRBD1; J: TRBJ2-7; V: TRBV5-5; size: .; DNA: TGTGCCAGCAGCGTAGGACAGGGCTACGACGAGCAGTACTTC; CDR3: CASSVGQGYDEQYF
D: .; J: TRBJ2-3; V: TRBV6-5; size: .; DNA: TGTGCCAGCAGAATCGACATCACAGATACGCAGTATTTT; CDR3: CASRIDITDTQYF
D: .; J: TRBJ1-4; V: TRBV29-1; size: .; DNA: TGCAGCGTTGGGCGGACGAATGAAAAACTGTTTTTT; CDR3: CSVGRTNEKLFF
D: TRBD1; J: TRBJ1-2; V: TRBV27; size: .; DNA: TGTGCCAGCAGTCTCTCGCTCGGACAGGTCCGCCTCTATGGCTACACCTTC; CDR3: CASSLSLGQVRLYGYTF